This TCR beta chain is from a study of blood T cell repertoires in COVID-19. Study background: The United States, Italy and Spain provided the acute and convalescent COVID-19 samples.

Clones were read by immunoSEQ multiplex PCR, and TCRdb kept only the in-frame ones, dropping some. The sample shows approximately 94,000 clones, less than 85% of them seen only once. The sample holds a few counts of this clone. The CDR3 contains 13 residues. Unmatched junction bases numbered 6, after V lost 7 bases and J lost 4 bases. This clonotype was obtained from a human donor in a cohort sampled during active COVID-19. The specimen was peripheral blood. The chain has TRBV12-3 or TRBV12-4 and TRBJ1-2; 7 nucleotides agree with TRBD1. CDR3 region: CASTEGQLYGYTF. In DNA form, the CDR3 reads TGTGCCAGCACCGAGGGACAGCTCTATGGCTACACCTTC.